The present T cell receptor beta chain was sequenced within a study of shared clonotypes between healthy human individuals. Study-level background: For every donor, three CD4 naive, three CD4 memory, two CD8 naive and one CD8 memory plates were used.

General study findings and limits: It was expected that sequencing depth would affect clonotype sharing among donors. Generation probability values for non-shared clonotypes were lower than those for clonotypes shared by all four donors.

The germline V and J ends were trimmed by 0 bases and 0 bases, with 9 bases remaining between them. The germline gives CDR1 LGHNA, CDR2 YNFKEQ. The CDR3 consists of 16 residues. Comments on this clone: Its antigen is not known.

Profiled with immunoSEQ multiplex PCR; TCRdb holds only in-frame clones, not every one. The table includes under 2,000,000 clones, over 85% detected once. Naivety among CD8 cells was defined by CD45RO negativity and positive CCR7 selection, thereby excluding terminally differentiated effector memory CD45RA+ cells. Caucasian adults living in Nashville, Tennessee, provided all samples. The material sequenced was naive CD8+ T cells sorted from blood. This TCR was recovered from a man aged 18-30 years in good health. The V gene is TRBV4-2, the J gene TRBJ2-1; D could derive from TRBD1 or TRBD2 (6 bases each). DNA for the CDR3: TGTGCCAGCAGCCAAGAGGAGGGGGGCTCCTACAATGAGCAGTTCTTC. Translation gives CASSQEEGGSYNEQFF.